A selection of T cell receptor beta chains follows, all from one sample in a study of blood T cell repertoires in COVID-19. Generated by immunoSEQ multiplex PCR, the TCRdb table keeps only in-frame clones and is missing some. The sample has about 70,000 clones, roughly 80% seen once. Specimen: peripheral blood. All receptors come from a woman aged 65 to 85 with acute or convalescent COVID-19. Both conserved end residues are part of each CDR3. Each record gives: clone size, D gene, V gene, J gene, CDR3 DNA, CDR3 protein. The D gene is left open where the match is weak. Clone size appears in some rows only: once, few, many, or a class for an expanded clone.

-	TRBD1	TRBV30	TRBJ2-7	TGTGCCTGGAGTGCGGGCAGGGGGATCTTCTACGAGCAGTACTTC	CAWSAGRGIFYEQYF
-	TRBD1	TRBV3-1/TRBV3-2	TRBJ2-7	TGTGCCAGCAGCCGCGCGACAGGGTATTCGGAAGAGCAGTACTTC	CASSRATGYSEEQYF
-	-	TRBV7-9	TRBJ2-1	TGTGCCAGCAGTCCCGGGACTGCCTCCTACAATGAGCAGTTCTTC	CASSPGTASYNEQFF
-	TRBD1	TRBV9	TRBJ2-6	TGTGCCAGCAGCGAGGGGGACAGGGCTGGGGCCAACGTCCTGACTTTC	CASSEGDRAGANVLTF
-	-	TRBV7-9	TRBJ1-1	TGTGCCAGCAGCTTCAGCACGGCGGACACTGAAGCTTTCTTT	CASSFSTADTEAFF
-	-	TRBV5-1	TRBJ2-5	TGCGCCAGCAGCTTTTCTGCGGGAAAGGAGACCCAGTACTTC	CASSFSAGKETQYF
-	TRBD1	TRBV5-6	TRBJ1-1	TGTGCCAGCAGCTCGGGACAGGGGGTTCGAGCTTTCTTT	CASSSGQGVRAFF
-	-	TRBV7-8	TRBJ1-1	TGTGCCAGCAGCTTAGCCGGGGGGGCGGACACTGAAGCTTTCTTT	CASSLAGGADTEAFF
few	-	TRBV5-5	TRBJ1-5	TGTGCCAGCAGCTTGCCGAATCAGCCCCAGCATTTT	CASSLPNQPQHF
medium-sized	-	TRBV30	TRBJ1-5	TGTGCCTGGAGTGTGAGTAGCAATCAGCCCCAGCATTTT	CAWSVSSNQPQHF
-	-	TRBV21-1	TRBJ2-3	TGTGCCAGCAGCAAAGGTCTAGGGGCCCGTTACTCTAGCACAGATACGCAGTATTTT	CASSKGLGARYSSTDTQYF
-	TRBD2	TRBV18	TRBJ2-3	TGTGCCAGCTCACCAACTAGCGGGGGCACAGATACGCAGTATTTT	CASSPTSGGTDTQYF
-	-	TRBV19	TRBJ1-3	TGTGCCGGACAGTCTTACTCTGGAAACACCATATATTTT	CAGQSYSGNTIYF
-	TRBD1	TRBV5-8	TRBJ1-2	TGTGCCAGCAGCCCCGGGACAGGGGCGGCTAACTATGGCTACACCTTC	CASSPGTGAANYGYTF
-	TRBD1	TRBV27	TRBJ2-7	TGTGCCAGCAGTTCCCCCGGACAGGGCTACGAGCAGTACTTC	CASSSPGQGYEQYF
-	TRBD1	TRBV27	TRBJ2-7	TGTGCCAGCAGTCCGTGGGACAGTAGCGAGCAGTACTTC	CASSPWDSSEQYF
-	-	TRBV7-2	TRBJ2-2	TGTGCCAGCAGCTTAGGGACATTGAACACCGGGGAGCTGTTTTTT	CASSLGTLNTGELFF
-	-	TRBV5-6	TRBJ2-7	TGTGCCAGCAGCTTCCCCCGCGGGGACGAGCAGTACTTC	CASSFPRGDEQYF
-	TRBD2	TRBV7-2	TRBJ2-1	TGTGCCAGCAGCTTCCCGGGACTAGCGGGAGCTTGGGAGCAGTTCTTC	CASSFPGLAGAWEQFF
-	-	TRBV7-2	TRBJ2-7	TGTGCCAGCAGCTCTAAGGGCGGGGTTAGCTCCTACGAGCAGTACTTC	CASSSKGGVSSYEQYF
-	-	TRBV2	TRBJ1-3	TGTGCCAGCAGTGTTCTCCTGTTCTCTGGAAACACCATATATTTT	CASSVLLFSGNTIYF
-	-	TRBV24-1	TRBJ2-5	TGTGCCACCAGTGTTTCGGGAGCAGAGACCCAGTACTTC	CATSVSGAETQYF
many	-	TRBV10-3	TRBJ1-6	TGTGCCACCGCAGTCAATAATAATTCACCCCTCCACTTT	CATAVNNNSPLHF
once	-	TRBV19	TRBJ2-7	TGTGCCAGTAGTCCATATTCAGGACAAGGGGCAAGATACGAGCAGTACTTC	CASSPYSGQGARYEQYF
-	-	TRBV5-1	TRBJ1-1	TGCGCCAGCAGCTTCTCGGGAGCTGAAGCTTTCTTT	CASSFSGAEAFF
once	TRBD1	TRBV4-3	TRBJ1-2	TGCGCCAGCAGCCCTAAGCCCGTGGCCGGGACAGAATTTGGCTACACCTTC	CASSPKPVAGTEFGYTF
-	TRBD1	TRBV10-1	TRBJ1-1	TGCGCCAGCAGTGGCCCGGGACAGGGGGCTTTAGCTTTCTTT	CASSGPGQGALAFF
-	-	TRBV19	TRBJ1-6	TGTGCCAGTAGTACCCACCCCACAGGGCATTCACCCCTCCACTTT	CASSTHPTGHSPLHF
-	TRBD1	TRBV27	TRBJ1-5	TGTGCCAGCAGCGCCGGGACAGCCGATCAGCCCCAGCATTTT	CASSAGTADQPQHF
few	-	TRBV18	TRBJ2-2	TGTGCCAGCTCACCTGGGGGCGTCCCCACCGGGGAGCTGTTTTTT	CASSPGGVPTGELFF
-	-	TRBV7-9	TRBJ2-7	TGTGCCAGCAGCTTGCGGGACAGTTCCTACGAGCAGTACTTC	CASSLRDSSYEQYF
-	TRBD1	TRBV27	TRBJ2-3	TGTGCCAGCACCCAGACAGGGATCACAGATACGCAGTATTTT	CASTQTGITDTQYF
-	TRBD1	TRBV19	TRBJ2-2	TGTGCCAGTAGTATGACAGGGGGCACCGGGGAGCTGTTTTTT	CASSMTGGTGELFF
-	TRBD1	TRBV18	TRBJ1-1	TGTGCCAGCTCACGGGACAGGGGGTTTATAACTGAAGCTTTCTTT	CASSRDRGFITEAFF
once	-	TRBV6-5	TRBJ1-3	TGTGCCACCAAGTACAGGGCCGTTGCGGGAAACACCATATATTTT	CATKYRAVAGNTIYF
-	TRBD1	TRBV11-3	TRBJ2-4	TGTGCCAGCAGCTTCGGACAGGGTTGGGGGGACATTCAGTACTTC	CASSFGQGWGDIQYF
-	TRBD2	TRBV9	TRBJ2-3	TGTGCCAGCAGCGCGGGAGCAGCGGGGGTGGATACGCAGTATTTT	CASSAGAAGVDTQYF
-	-	TRBV12-3/TRBV12-4	TRBJ1-5	TGTGCCAGCAGCCCAACCCAGGGGCAGCCCCAGCATTTT	CASSPTQGQPQHF
-	TRBD2	TRBV5-1	TRBJ2-1	TGCGCCAGCAGCTCCGGACTAGCGGGCCGCCTCTCCTACAATGAGCAGTTCTTC	CASSSGLAGRLSYNEQFF
-	TRBD2	TRBV29-1	TRBJ2-3	TGCAGCGTTGAATTCTCTAGCGGGAGCACAGATACGCAGTATTTT	CSVEFSSGSTDTQYF
once	TRBD2	TRBV29-1	TRBJ2-3	TGCAGCGCACGACAGGGAAGTAGCGGGGGAACAGATACGCAGTATTTT	CSARQGSSGGTDTQYF
few	TRBD1	TRBV7-7	TRBJ2-2	TGTGCTAGCAGCTTGGGACAGGCGGGCACCGGGGAGCTGTTTTTT	CASSLGQAGTGELFF
-	TRBD2	TRBV7-3	TRBJ2-1	TGTGCCAGCACCCGGACTAGCGGGCGAATCGATGAGCAGTTCTTC	CASTRTSGRIDEQFF
-	-	TRBV16	TRBJ2-2	TGTGCCAGCAGTGATCAGGGGACCACCGGGGAGCTGTTTTTT	CASSDQGTTGELFF
-	TRBD2	TRBV27	TRBJ2-1	TGTGCCAGCAGCCGAGCGGGGCAGGCGTCCTACAATGAGCAGTTCTTC	CASSRAGQASYNEQFF
-	TRBD1	TRBV6-5	TRBJ2-1	TGTGCCAGCAGATTCCCGGGACAGGGATACAATGAGCAGTTCTTC	CASRFPGQGYNEQFF